Sequencing of this T cell receptor beta chain was carried out in a study of PD-L1 blockade in urothelial cancer. At the level of the study: The number of prior chemotherapy regimens per patient was 0 to 3.

The CDR3 loop spans 14 amino acids. Germline V gene lookup returns CDR1 SNHLY and CDR2 FYNNEI. V gave up 6 bases and J gave up 5 bases, with 16 bases separating them. Some clones are missing from TCRdb's copy, which holds only in-frame ones; the method was immunoSEQ multiplex PCR. The sample consists of about 43,000 clones, about four fifths of them appearing once. The study, taken as a whole, reports: Better progression-free and overall survival followed lower pretreatment blood clonality.

Time point denoted: peripheral blood 6 weeks after treatment start. In regard to this clone: The target antigen is unknown.

The source is a man aged 60-69 years with urothelial cancer. The genes are TRBV2 and TRBJ1-2; a weak D match, TRBD1 (6 bases). This specimen consisted of PBMCs, obtained around atezolizumab (anti-PD-L1) treatment. The CDR3 protein is CASREPGHQYGYTF. CDR3 in DNA: TGTGCCAGCAGGGAGCCGGGACATCAATATGGCTACACCTTC.